Presented here are 26 T cell receptor beta chains from one specimen sequenced in a study of shared clonotypes between healthy human individuals. Assay: immunoSEQ multiplex PCR; the TCRdb copy retains only in-frame clones and omits some. The sample lists approximately 1.4 million clones, 95% to 99% occurring once. The source material was naive CD4+ T cells sorted from blood. Specified subset: CD45RA+ positively selected. The origin of the receptors is a man aged 25 to 40 in good health.

The chain is built from TRBV5-6 and TRBJ2-7; D is ambiguous. With 2 bases removed from V and 3 bases from J, the gap between germline ends came to 15 bases. Germline V gene sequence: CDR1 SGHDT, CDR2 YYEEEE. This CDR3 is 15 amino acids long. CDR3 DNA sequence: TGTGCCAGCAGCTTTGATGAACCCGCACGCTACGAGCAGTACTTC. Protein product: CASSFDEPARYEQYF.

The chain combines TRBV5-4 with TRBJ1-2; 7 bases fit TRBD1. V lost 3 bases and J lost 6; bases outside the gene matches: 5. Germline CDR1 SGHNT, CDR2 YYREEE (reference sequence). CDR3 size: 13 residues. CDR3 coding DNA: TGTGCCAGCAGCTGGCCGGGACAGAATGGCTACACCTTC. Translating gives CASSWPGQNGYTF.

CDR3 DNA: TGTGCCAGCAAGGTCGAGGAGACCCAGTACTTC. It yields the protein CASKVEETQYF. This sequence joins TRBV2 and TRBJ2-5; D is unclear. The germline gives CDR1 SNHLY, CDR2 FYNNEI. Trimming took 7 bases from V and 5 from J, leaving 8 bases between them. CDR3 length equals 11 residues.

The rearrangement links TRBV7-9 to TRBJ2-5; 14 bases map to TRBD2. With V trimmed by 5 bases and J by 5 bases, 10 bases remained unmatched. The CDR3 covers 17 residues. Per germline, CDR1 SEHNR and CDR2 FQNEAQ (reference sequence). The CDR3, as DNA: TGTGCCAGCAGCCTACCAAGACTAGCGGGAGGGAGGGAGACCCAGTACTTC. It is translated as CASSLPRLAGGRETQYF.

With regard to this clone: Distinct nucleotide sequences in the sample also encode this CDR3. The chain links TRBV28 to TRBJ2-7; 7 bases fit TRBD1. The length of the CDR3 is 12 residues. Germline values: CDR1 MDHEN, CDR2 SYDVKM. V was clipped by 6 bases and J by 7 bases; unmatched bases: 6. DNA for the CDR3: TGTGCCAGCAGGGGACAGTTTTATGAGCAGTACTTC. It translates to CASRGQFYEQYF.

The chain is built from TRBV4-3 and TRBJ1-2, with 10 nucleotides matching TRBD1. This CDR3 is built from 16 residues. Trimming took 4 bases from V and 2 from J; bases not matched to a gene: 7. Germline assignment: CDR1 LGHNA and CDR2 YSLEER. This CDR3 reads CASSLQPGQGNYGYTF. CDR3 sequence (DNA): TGCGCCAGCAGCCTCCAACCGGGACAGGGGAACTATGGCTACACCTTC.

This clone was detected only once. The V and J genes are TRBV28 and TRBJ2-7, with a weak D call TRBD2 (7 bases). There are 15 residues in the CDR3. Germline V CDR1 and CDR2: MDHEN, SYDVKM. V lost 5 bases and J lost 11, with 25 bases in between. This CDR3 reads CASSQRGGIYPWEYF. Here the CDR3 DNA reads TGTGCCAGCAGTCAGAGGGGGGGCATCTATCCTTGGGAGTACTTC.

The V gene is TRBV5-1, the J gene TRBJ2-4; a weak D match, TRBD1 (5 bases). This CDR3 has 15 residues. Trimming shortened V by 1 base and J by 8 bases, and 16 bases separated the two germline ends. Germline V CDR1 and CDR2: SGHRS, YFSETQ. The CDR3 sequence: CASSLPRQGRDIQYF. The CDR3 coding sequence is TGCGCCAGCAGCTTGCCCAGGCAGGGAAGGGACATTCAGTACTTC.

This chain joins TRBV7-6 and TRBJ2-7, with D uncertain. The ends were cut back, 1 base at V and 1 base at J, with 8 bases in the middle. This CDR3 comprises 14 residues. From germline, CDR1 is SGHVS and CDR2 FNYEAQ. The CDR3, as DNA: TGTGCCAGCAGCTTAGTTCGAGCTTCCTACGAGCAGTACTTC. This sequence encodes CASSLVRASYEQYF.

The genes are TRBV28 and TRBJ1-5; 7 bases fit TRBD1. There are 18 residues in the CDR3. The J segment lost 6 bases and the V segment lost 0 bases, leaving 14 bases of the junction unmatched. CDR1 and CDR2 from the germline V gene are MDHEN and SYDVKM. The CDR3 protein is CASSLWSRGRGSGQPQHF. CDR3 nucleotide sequence: TGTGCCAGCAGTTTATGGTCCCGCGGCAGGGGGAGCGGTCAGCCCCAGCATTTT. Drawing the rest from reference TRBV28 and TRBJ1-5, the complete variable domain is DVKVTQSSRYLVKRTGEKVFLECVQDMDHENMFWYRQDPGLGLRLIYFSYDVKMKEKGDIPEGYSVSREKKERFSLILESASTNQTSMYLCASSLWSRGRGSGQPQHFGDGTRLSIL.

V is TRBV5-6 and J is TRBJ1-5; D remains unclear. The CDR3 runs 13 residues. CDR1 SGHDT and CDR2 YYEEEE come from the germline V gene. Trimming left V 2 bases short and J 1 base short, with 4 bases between. The CDR3 sequence is CASSFWSNQPQHF. The CDR3 DNA is TGTGCCAGCAGCTTCTGGAGCAATCAGCCCCAGCATTTT.

J is TRBJ1-1 and V is TRBV7-6; D is possibly TRBD1 (5 bases). The CDR3 spans 14 residues. V dropped 0 bases and J dropped 1 base, with 6 bases sitting between them. Per the germline V gene, CDR1 is SGHVS and CDR2 is FNYEAQ. CDR3 protein: CASSLAGQNTEAFF. The CDR3, as DNA: TGTGCCAGCAGCTTAGCTGGACAGAACACTGAAGCTTTCTTT.

The J gene is TRBJ2-7, the V gene TRBV18; 7 bases map to TRBD1. Looked up from germline, CDR1 is KGHSH and CDR2 is LQKENI. V shed 5 bases and J 5 bases; nucleotides not matched to a gene: 15. The CDR3 is 16 amino acids. This CDR3 reads CASSARGRDREHEQYF. The CDR3 region has the DNA TGTGCCAGCTCAGCACGAGGAAGGGACAGAGAACACGAGCAGTACTTC.

The genes are TRBV27 and TRBJ2-7; 13 nucleotides line up with TRBD2. With 2 bases clipped from V and 4 bases from J, the junction kept 8 bases outside the gene matches. CDR1 MNHEY and CDR2 SMNVEV come from the germline V gene (reference sequence). There are 17 residues in the CDR3. CDR3 coding DNA: TGTGCCAGCAGTTTAAGACATGGACTAGCGGGAGATTACGAGCAGTACTTC. It translates to CASSLRHGLAGDYEQYF.

The chain uses TRBV5-6 and TRBJ1-3, with D perhaps TRBD1 (6 bases). The CDR3 has 15 residues. CDR1 SGHDT and CDR2 YYEEEE come from the germline V gene. Deletions cut 5 bases from V and 1 base from J, with 13 bases between. For the CDR3, the DNA is TGTGCCAGCAGGCCGCAGGGGATGTCTGGAAACACCATATATTTT. As protein: CASRPQGMSGNTIYF.

The CDR3 nucleotides are TGTGCCAGCAGCTTTGGCGGGAGTGGAGGAACCGGGGAGCTGTTTTTT. As protein: CASSFGGSGGTGELFF. The chain combines TRBV11-3 with TRBJ2-2; 7 positions agree with TRBD2. Per germline, CDR1 SGHNT and CDR2 YENEEA. This CDR3 has 16 residues. Trimming at V came to 3 bases and at J to 5 bases, leaving 9 bases not matched to a gene.

The gene calls are TRBV9 and TRBJ1-3; tentatively, D is TRBD1 (5 bases). V was pared by 2 bases and J by 5 bases, with 11 bases between. The CDR3 consists of 14 residues. Per germline, CDR1 SGDLS and CDR2 YYNGEE. The DNA of the CDR3 is TGTGCCAGCAGCGTGGGTTGGGGCAGAAACACCATATATTTT. Amino acid sequence: CASSVGWGRNTIYF.

The rearrangement uses TRBV28 and TRBJ1-2; D is unclear. Germline V CDR1 and CDR2: MDHEN, SYDVKM. Trimming pared 10 bases from V and 6 bases from J, leaving 18 bases between. The CDR3 loop spans 13 amino acids. Here the CDR3 DNA reads TGTGCCACCGGCTTCTTGGGGAAAGATGGCTACACCTTC. This translates into CATGFLGKDGYTF.

Only one count was recorded for this clone. The chain has TRBV28 and TRBJ1-5; TRBD1 might be the D (6 bases). The CDR3 runs 13 residues. Germline CDR1 is MDHEN and CDR2 is SYDVKM. V gave up 8 bases and J gave up 6 bases, with 14 bases separating them. Written as DNA, the CDR3 is TGTGCCAGCCATGAGGGGGTGGGTCAGCCCCAGCATTTT. Its translation: CASHEGVGQPQHF.

The chain links TRBV28 to TRBJ2-7; TRBD1 matches at 8 bases. With V trimmed by 4 bases and J by 0 bases, 11 bases remained unmatched. The V gene's germline CDR1 is MDHEN and CDR2 SYDVKM. The CDR3 consists of 17 residues. CDR3 DNA sequence: TGTGCCAGCAGTTCCCCTCGGGCAGGGGGCTTCTCCTACGAGCAGTACTTC. Translating gives CASSSPRAGGFSYEQYF.

Concerning this clone: Other DNA sequences in this sample translate to the same CDR3. The chain has TRBV5-4 and TRBJ2-1; 8 positions match TRBD2. CDR1 is SGHNT, CDR2 YYREEE, per germline (reference sequence). The CDR3 extends over 16 amino acids. Trimming cost V 0 bases and J 0 bases; bases outside gene matches: 2. This CDR3 is CASSLELAGSYNEQFF. The CDR3 DNA reads TGTGCCAGCAGCTTGGAGCTAGCGGGCTCCTACAATGAGCAGTTCTTC. The full variable domain, with the rest looked up from reference TRBV5-4 and TRBJ2-1, is ETGVTQSPTHLIKTRGQQVTLRCSSQSGHNTVSWYQQALGQGPQFIFQYYREEENGRGNFPPRFSGLQFPNYSSELNVNALELDDSALYLCASSLELAGSYNEQFFGPGTRLTVL.

V usage is TRBV5-1 and J usage is TRBJ2-3, with 13 nucleotides matching TRBD2. With 1 base clipped from V and 1 base from J, the junction kept 12 bases outside the gene matches. Germline V CDR1 and CDR2: SGHRS, YFSETQ. CDR3 length equals 20 residues. This CDR3 reads CASSLMPGLAGQMGTDTQYF. Here the CDR3 DNA reads TGCGCCAGCAGCTTGATGCCGGGACTAGCGGGACAGATGGGCACAGATACGCAGTATTTT.

V is TRBV6-5 and J is TRBJ2-7; D is unresolved. Germline V lookup: CDR1 MNHEY, CDR2 SVGAGI. CDR3 length: 14 residues. The V and J ends lost 0 bases and 3 bases respectively, with 9 bases between them. The CDR3 here is CASSYSAVRYEQYF. Written as DNA, the CDR3 is TGTGCCAGCAGTTACTCGGCAGTGCGCTACGAGCAGTACTTC.

The chain combines TRBV2 with TRBJ1-1, with 7 bases aligning to TRBD1. The V gene end was trimmed by 7 bases and the J gene end by 0 bases; junction bases not matched to a gene: 14. CDR1 and CDR2 from the germline V gene are SNHLY and FYNNEI. This CDR3 comprises 17 residues. The CDR3 DNA is TGTGCCAGCAATATTGGACAGGCCAGCGCTGTGAACACTGAAGCTTTCTTT. This translates into CASNIGQASAVNTEAFF.

The J gene is TRBJ1-2, the V gene TRBV7-9; no reliable D call. Germline V gene data show CDR1 as SEHNR and CDR2 as FQNEAQ (reference sequence). The CDR3 consists of 13 residues. V dropped 8 bases and J dropped 4 bases, with 14 bases sitting between them. CDR3 sequence (DNA): TGTGCCAGCGGACGGGCCCCGGGCTATGGCTACACCTTC. It is translated as CASGRAPGYGYTF.

This clone appeared once. This chain links TRBV5-1 with TRBJ2-1, with 10 positions matching TRBD2. V was clipped by 2 bases and J by 3 bases; unmatched bases: 2. Germline assignment: CDR1 SGHRS and CDR2 YFSETQ. The CDR3 is made up of 15 amino acids. CDR3 sequence (DNA): TGCGCCAGCAGCTTTCTAGCGGGAGTCTACAATGAGCAGTTCTTC. The encoded protein is CASSFLAGVYNEQFF.